This T cell receptor beta chain derives from a study of CD8 T cells in ankylosing spondylitis (dated by TCRdb to 2016 to 2017). Study-wide context: T cell receptor beta repertoires were profiled in healthy donors and ankylosing spondylitis patients so that disease-linked TCR variants could be found. In total, the full study cohort was made up of some 110 healthy donors and 25 to 30 ankylosing spondylitis patients. Peripheral blood was sampled, and synovial fluid was also collected from ankylosing spondylitis patients.

V and J are trimmed by 6 bases and 5 bases, and the gene matches miss 6 bases of the junction. Based on the germline V gene, the CDR1 and CDR2 sequences are MNHNS and SASEGT. The CDR3 contains 14 residues, cysteine and phenylalanine counted. Of the read, only the CDR3 DNA is kept; its 42 bases are in frame from base 1. The sample holds many counts of this clonotype. The target of this receptor is not known. No base-level quality is on record; no much larger clone is a single base apart. The sequencer was an Illumina HiSeq 2500. TCR beta libraries were prepared by quantitative 5'-RACE with molecular barcodes. From the authors' description of their analysis: To identify disease-linked TCR variants, a new computational method was used, one built on a probabilistic model of VDJ rearrangement. TCRdb's own reprocessing of the public reads used fastp at Q25 and MiXCR and kept productive beta chains. Merged by CDR3 protein, the rows form single entries marked with the most common genes and DNA. TCRdb, not the original authors, processed these V and J calls. The sample table holds roughly 180,000 distinct CDR3 sequences, of which roughly 10% were seen once. The ten largest make up just under 30% of the sample.

The paper as a whole reports these results and caveats: A CD8+ phenotype was shown by the disease-linked clones, which were found at relatively low frequencies in peripheral blood. Blood from ankylosing spondylitis patients appeared to be characterized by a TCR beta motif made up of several highly homologous amino acid variants. Some of the motif variants had been reported before in the synovial fluid and blood of reactive arthritis patients, a finding that suggests common disease-initiation mechanisms. The disease-linked clones were reported as significantly enriched in matched synovial fluid samples from ankylosing spondylitis patients.

The source is a male donor with ankylosing spondylitis or in good health (not recorded which). Recombination joined TRBV6-1 with TRBJ1-2; TRBD1 lines up with 10 middle nucleotides. The sample comprised blood, either unsorted or a sorted T cell fraction (not recorded which). The CDR3 amino acid sequence is: CASRISDRGYGYTF. The nucleotide sequence is TGTGCCAGCAGAATTTCGGACAGGGGGTATGGCTACACCTTC.